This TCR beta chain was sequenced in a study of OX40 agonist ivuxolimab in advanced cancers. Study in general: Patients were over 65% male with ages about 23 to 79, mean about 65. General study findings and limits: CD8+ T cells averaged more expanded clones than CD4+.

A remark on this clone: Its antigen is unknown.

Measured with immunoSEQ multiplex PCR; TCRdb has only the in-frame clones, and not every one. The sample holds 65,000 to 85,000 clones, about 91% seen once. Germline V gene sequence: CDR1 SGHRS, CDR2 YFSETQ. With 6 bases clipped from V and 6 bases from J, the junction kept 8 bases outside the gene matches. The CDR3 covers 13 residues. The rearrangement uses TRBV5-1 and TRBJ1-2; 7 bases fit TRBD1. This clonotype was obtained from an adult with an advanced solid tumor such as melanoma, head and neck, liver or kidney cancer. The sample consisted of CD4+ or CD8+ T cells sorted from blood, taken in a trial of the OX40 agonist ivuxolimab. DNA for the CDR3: TGCGCCAGCACCGCTCAGGGGGATGATGGCTACACCTTC. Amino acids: CASTAQGDDGYTF.